The next 32 T cell receptor beta chains were all read from a single sample in a study of control samples from healthy donors and cancer patients. The assay was immunoSEQ multiplex PCR, and TCRdb's table has in-frame clones only and misses some. The sample shows around 52,000 clones, approximately 90% of them seen only once. The source material was PBMCs. All receptors derive from a man aged 25 to 40 with colorectal cancer.

V is TRBV27 and J is TRBJ1-1; D is perhaps TRBD1 (5 bases). Germline CDR1 reads MNHEY; CDR2 reads SMNVEV (reference sequence). The CDR3 extends over 14 amino acids. V lost 1 base, J lost 5 bases, and 11 bases lay in between. The CDR3 DNA follows: TGTGCCAGCAGTTTATTCAGGGTGGGGACTGAAGCTTTCTTT. It codes for CASSLFRVGTEAFF.

V is TRBV4-3 and J is TRBJ2-3; either TRBD1 or TRBD2 may fit D (5 bases each). V was cut by 0 bases and J by 5 bases, with 15 bases left in between. Per the germline V gene, CDR1 is LGHNA and CDR2 is YSLEER. The CDR3 extends over 16 amino acids. Here the CDR3 DNA reads TGCGCCAGCAGCCAAGATGTGAGGGGCATGGGAGATACGCAGTATTTT. Residues: CASSQDVRGMGDTQYF.

V usage is TRBV19 and J usage is TRBJ1-1; D call uncertain. The CDR3 runs to 13 residues. Germline V gene lookup returns CDR1 LNHDA and CDR2 SQIVND (reference sequence). V gave up 8 bases and J gave up 5 bases, with 15 bases separating them. Written as DNA, the CDR3 is TGTGCCAGTCCGACCCCGGGGAAGACTGAAGCTTTCTTT. Protein product: CASPTPGKTEAFF.

The V gene is TRBV3-1 (or the pseudogene TRBV3-2), the J gene TRBJ2-2; D remains ambiguous. The germline gives CDR1 LGHDT, CDR2 YNNKEL (reference sequence). The CDR3 totals 14 residues. Trimming stripped 1 base from V and 7 bases from J, with 10 bases between. The CDR3 bases are TGTGCCAGCAGCCAAGTCCCACGAGGCGGGGAGCTGTTTTTT. Translating gives CASSQVPRGGELFF.

V is TRBV9 and J is TRBJ1-5, with 10 bases lining up with TRBD1. Germline CDR1 and CDR2: SGDLS and YYNGEE. CDR3 length: 17 amino acids. V was pared by 3 bases and J by 0 bases, with 6 bases of the junction left unmatched. CDR3 amino acids: CASSGGTGAYSNQPQHF. The CDR3 coding sequence is TGTGCCAGCAGCGGCGGGACAGGGGCTTATAGCAATCAGCCCCAGCATTTT. The whole variable domain, remainder taken from reference TRBV9 and TRBJ1-5, is DSGVTQTPKHLITATGQRVTLRCSPRSGDLSVYWYQQSLDQGLQFLIQYYNGEERAKGNILERFSAQQFPDLHSELNLSSLELGDSALYFCASSGGTGAYSNQPQHFGDGTRLSIL.

This clone came up once. The CDR3: CASSMGQPNTEAFF. CDR3 DNA sequence: TGTGCCAGCAGCATGGGACAGCCTAACACTGAAGCTTTCTTT. The chain couples TRBV7-8 to TRBJ1-1; 7 nucleotides line up with TRBD1. The CDR3 totals 14 residues. CDR1 is SGHVS and CDR2 is FQNEAQ in the germline V gene. Losses at the gene ends were 5 bases for V and 2 bases for J; bases not matched to a gene: 5.

The rearrangement links TRBV4-1 to TRBJ2-1, with D possibly TRBD1 on 5 matching bases. This CDR3 is 15 amino acids long. Germline V gene data show CDR1 as MGHRA and CDR2 as YSYEKL. V lost 1 base to trimming and J lost 4 bases, with 11 bases between them. This chain's CDR3 is CASSQGQGGYNEQFF. The CDR3 coding sequence is TGCGCCAGCAGCCAAGGGCAGGGTGGATACAATGAGCAGTTCTTC.

The V call is TRBV27, the J call TRBJ1-2, with 7 nucleotides matching TRBD1. This CDR3 comprises 19 residues. CDR1 and CDR2 (germline): MNHEY, SMNVEV (reference sequence). Losses at the gene ends were 5 bases for V and 3 bases for J; bases not matched to a gene: 21. DNA for the CDR3: TGTGCCAGCAGTCCATCAACCACAAACCGACAGGGCCTCTACTATGGCTACACCTTC. Protein product: CASSPSTTNRQGLYYGYTF.

The chain links TRBV5-6 to TRBJ1-2; no reliable D call. The germline V gene encodes CDR1 SGHDT and CDR2 YYEEEE. Trimming removed 6 bases from V and 2 bases from J, with 11 bases in between. CDR3 size: 13 residues. The CDR3 nucleotides read TGTGCCAGCACCACCGGGCTAAACTATGGCTACACCTTC. This sequence encodes CASTTGLNYGYTF.

The J gene is TRBJ1-1, the V gene TRBV4-3; D unclear. Germline CDR1 LGHNA, CDR2 YSLEER. V was pared by 4 bases and J by 5 bases, with 17 bases between. This CDR3 spans 15 amino acids. CDR3 DNA sequence: TGCGCCAGCAGCCGGGATCGGGGATCTGAGACTGAAGCTTTCTTT. Its translation: CASSRDRGSETEAFF.

V is TRBV13 and J is TRBJ2-7; 15 bases fit TRBD2. J lost 6 bases, V lost 5 bases, and 8 bases had no gene match. The CDR3 is made up of 16 amino acids. Germline loops: CDR1 PRHDT, CDR2 FYEKMQ (reference sequence). CDR3 DNA: TGTGCCAGCAGCCACTTTGGACTAGCGGGGGGGAGCGAGCAGTACTTC. Protein: CASSHFGLAGGSEQYF.

This chain links TRBV6-1 with TRBJ1-4; D possibly corresponds to TRBD1 (5 bases). Looked up from germline, CDR1 is MNHNS and CDR2 is SASEGT. V dropped 3 bases and J dropped 6 bases, with 14 bases sitting between them. The CDR3 length is 15 residues. The CDR3 protein is CASSDRYWGDEKLFF. The CDR3 coding sequence is TGTGCCAGCAGTGATCGGTACTGGGGGGATGAAAAACTGTTTTTT.

The chain combines TRBV21-1 with TRBJ1-2; the table's D gene call, TRBD1, was not cross checked with the DNA. TRBV21-1 is reported as a pseudogene. The CDR3 runs to 15 residues. The CDR3 coding sequence is TGTGCCAGCAGCAAAAAATCAACAGGTAACTATGGCTACACCTTC. Its translation: CASSKKSTGNYGYTF.

The chain has TRBV11-2 and TRBJ1-2; D is unclear. There are 15 residues in the CDR3. V gave up 1 base and J gave up 0 bases, with 9 bases separating them. Per germline, CDR1 SGHAT and CDR2 FQNNGV. Written as DNA, the CDR3 is TGTGCCAGCAGCTTAGGAGGCATTTCTAACTATGGCTACACCTTC. This gives the protein CASSLGGISNYGYTF.

The J gene is TRBJ1-6, the V gene TRBV5-1; TRBD1 agrees at 8 bases. The length of the CDR3 is 15 residues. Germline CDR1 SGHRS, CDR2 YFSETQ. The trim removed 0 bases at V and 7 bases at J, leaving 3 bases unmatched. CDR3 residues: CASSLEAGGNSPLHF. DNA of the CDR3: TGCGCCAGCAGCTTGGAGGCAGGGGGCAATTCACCCCTCCACTTT.

Only one count was recorded for this clone. The chain links TRBV19 to TRBJ2-2; 8 nucleotides line up with TRBD1. The V gene's germline CDR1 is LNHDA and CDR2 SQIVND (reference sequence). This CDR3 is 16 amino acids long. V dropped 4 bases and J dropped 4; count of bases not matched to a gene: 8. The CDR3 loop is CASSKPDRAPTGELFF. The CDR3 DNA is TGTGCCAGTAGTAAGCCGGACAGGGCTCCCACCGGGGAGCTGTTTTTT.

The rearrangement links TRBV6-1 to TRBJ1-5; D gene ambiguous. Per germline, CDR1 MNHNS and CDR2 SASEGT. The CDR3 has 17 residues. Trimming removed 4 bases from V and 0 bases from J, with 16 bases in between. CDR3 in DNA: TGTGCCAGCAGTGTCGGGCTGACCCACGATAGCAATCAGCCCCAGCATTTT. Protein product: CASSVGLTHDSNQPQHF.

CDR3 bases: TGTGCCAGCAGCGGATTAGCGGGGCGTGGGCTGTTTTTT. Translation gives CASSGLAGRGLFF. This sequence joins TRBV9 and TRBJ2-2; 8 nucleotides match TRBD2. The J segment lost 13 bases and the V segment lost 3 bases, leaving 8 bases of the junction unmatched. This CDR3 comprises 13 residues. Germline CDR1 and CDR2: SGDLS and YYNGEE. Together with reference TRBV9 and TRBJ2-2, the CDR3 gives the full variable domain: DSGVTQTPKHLITATGQRVTLRCSPRSGDLSVYWYQQSLDQGLQFLIQYYNGEERAKGNILERFSAQQFPDLHSELNLSSLELGDSALYFCASSGLAGRGLFFGEGSRLTVL.

In the case of this clone: Other DNA sequences in the sample encode the same CDR3. This chain connects TRBV4-2 to TRBJ1-1; D gene uncertain. This CDR3 has 13 amino acids. Deletions cut 0 bases from V and 2 bases from J, with 4 bases between. Germline assignment: CDR1 LGHNA and CDR2 YNFKEQ. Here the CDR3 reads CASSQEFNTEAFF. The CDR3 DNA sequence: TGTGCCAGCAGCCAAGAGTTCAACACTGAAGCTTTCTTT.

For the CDR3, the DNA is TGTGCCACCAGTGATCCGGAGCGGGGGCCGTACAATGAGCAGTTCTTC. Its protein is CATSDPERGPYNEQFF. The chain is built from TRBV24-1 and TRBJ2-1, with 8 bases that match TRBD2. V lost 3 bases and J lost 4; bases outside the gene matches: 7. The CDR3 contains 16 residues. From germline, CDR1 is KGHDR and CDR2 SFDVKD.

The chain couples TRBV2 to TRBJ1-3; D is possibly TRBD1 (5 bases). This CDR3 comprises 15 residues. CDR1 and CDR2 from the germline V gene are SNHLY and FYNNEI. V lost 2 bases and J 2 bases, leaving 10 bases between the germline ends. CDR3 in DNA: TGTGCCAGCAGTGAAACGGGGGTACCTGGAAACACCATATATTTT. It is translated as CASSETGVPGNTIYF.

The gene calls are TRBV27 and TRBJ1-4, with D possibly TRBD1 on 6 matching bases. Germline values: CDR1 MNHEY, CDR2 SMNVEV (reference sequence). The CDR3 consists of 15 residues. Trimming pared 3 bases from V and 3 bases from J, leaving 11 bases between. The CDR3 DNA reads TGTGCCAGCAGTTTCGCGACAGGTCCTAATGAAAAACTGTTTTTT. It encodes CASSFATGPNEKLFF.

The chain links TRBV25-1 to TRBJ2-4, with TRBD2 matching over 8 bases. V shed 4 bases, J shed 8 bases, and the junction held 4 bases outside the gene matches. The germline V gene encodes CDR1 MGHDK and CDR2 SYGVNS. The CDR3 has 13 amino acids. The CDR3 DNA reads as TGTGCCAGCAGTGGCGGGGGGCCGGACATTCAGTACTTC. It encodes CASSGGGPDIQYF.

This clone was seen only once. V and J are TRBV19 and TRBJ1-2; TRBD1 agrees at 7 bases. The CDR3 sequence is 14 residues long. The V segment lost 7 bases and the J segment 2 bases; nucleotides outside the gene matches: 7. CDR1 LNHDA and CDR2 SQIVND come from the germline V gene (reference sequence). CDR3 protein: CASTSGQSNYGYTF. CDR3 coding DNA: TGTGCCAGTACCTCGGGACAGTCCAACTATGGCTACACCTTC.

The gene calls are TRBV7-2 and TRBJ2-1; no definite D call. The CDR3 consists of 16 residues. V was trimmed by 3 bases and J by 0 bases, leaving 12 bases between them. Germline V gene sequence: CDR1 SGHTA, CDR2 FQGNSA. CDR3 bases: TGTGCCAGCAGCTTTGTACGGGTCAGCTCCTACAATGAGCAGTTCTTC. Residues: CASSFVRVSSYNEQFF.

The chain joins TRBV10-2 to TRBJ1-3; no clear D. The CDR3 sequence is 14 residues long. CDR1 and CDR2 from the germline V gene are WSHSY and SAAADI. Deletions cut 8 bases from V and 0 bases from J, with 11 bases between. The CDR3 region has the DNA TGCGCCAGCTCACGAACAGACTCTGGAAACACCATATATTTT. Its protein is CASSRTDSGNTIYF.

The chain is built from TRBV3-1 (or the pseudogene TRBV3-2) and TRBJ2-7; 7 nucleotides line up with TRBD1. Germline V gene sequence: CDR1 LGHDT, CDR2 YNNKEL (reference sequence). The CDR3 is made up of 16 amino acids. With 0 bases clipped from V and 5 bases from J, the junction kept 10 bases outside the gene matches. The CDR3 DNA sequence: TGTGCCAGCAGCCAAGATTTCGAGGGGGCCCCCCACGAGCAGTACGTC. Amino acids: CASSQDFEGAPHEQYV.

The chain employs TRBV4-3 and TRBJ1-1, with D possibly TRBD1 on 5 matching bases. From germline, CDR1 is LGHNA and CDR2 YSLEER. Trimming removed 4 bases at V and 1 base at J, with 13 bases between. The CDR3 runs to 15 residues. CDR3 residues: CASSPGPGSNTEAFF. The CDR3 DNA is TGCGCCAGCAGCCCGGGTCCAGGGTCGAACACTGAAGCTTTCTTT.

The J gene is TRBJ1-2, the V gene TRBV19, with TRBD1 identical over 9 bases. This CDR3 is 15 amino acids long. Germline CDR1 is LNHDA and CDR2 is SQIVND (reference sequence). Losses at the gene ends were 7 bases for V and 4 bases for J; bases not matched to a gene: 10. The CDR3 sequence is CASTPGQGPLYGYTF. In nucleotides, the CDR3 is TGTGCCAGTACACCGGGACAGGGTCCTCTCTATGGCTACACCTTC.

CDR3 bases: TGTGCCAGTAGTATAGATGAACGTACCGTCTATGGCTACACCTTC. Residues: CASSIDERTVYGYTF. V is TRBV19 and J is TRBJ1-2; no reliable D call. The CDR3 sequence is 15 residues long. Germline CDR1 LNHDA, CDR2 SQIVND (reference sequence). The germline V and J ends were trimmed by 0 bases and 4 bases, with 12 bases remaining between them.

The rearrangement joins TRBV12-3 or TRBV12-4 to TRBJ2-7; TRBD2 matches 7 bases. The CDR3 consists of 12 residues. With 6 bases clipped from V and 3 bases from J, the junction kept 2 bases outside the gene matches. As DNA, the CDR3 is TGTGCCAGCAGCGGCGGGAGCTACGAGCAGTACTTC. Amino acid sequence: CASSGGSYEQYF.

The genes are TRBV18 and TRBJ1-1, with TRBD1 identical over 7 bases. V shed 4 bases and J 2 bases; nucleotides not matched to a gene: 10. This CDR3 is 16 amino acids long. CDR1 is KGHSH, CDR2 LQKENI, per germline. CDR3: CASSLLSPGGNTEAFF. The CDR3 coding sequence is TGTGCCAGCTCACTGCTGAGTCCAGGGGGTAACACTGAAGCTTTCTTT.